This TCR beta chain appears in the sequencing data of a study of shared clonotypes between healthy human individuals. Study context: Plates per donor: three CD4 naive, three CD4 memory, two CD8 naive, one CD8 memory.

The study drew all its donors from Caucasian adults living in Nashville, Tennessee. The protocol was immunoSEQ multiplex PCR, while the TCRdb copy is restricted to in-frame clones and leaves out a portion. Here the sample spans 2,500,000 or so clones, approximately 93% being singletons. Remarks on this clone: Antigen unknown.

Germline V CDR1 and CDR2: LNHDA, SQIVND (reference sequence). Trimming removed 3 bases from V and 8 bases from J, with 14 bases in between. CDR3 length equals 14 residues. Regarding the study as a whole: Compared with clonotypes that all four donors shared, non-shared clonotypes had lower generation probabilities.

The gene calls are TRBV19 and TRBJ2-1, with a tentative D call TRBD1 (7 bases). This TCR derives from a young man in good health. Some clones in this sample may be carry-over from other donors' samples. Sequencing input: naive CD4+ T cells from PBMCs. Regarding subset: CD45RA+ positively selected. The CDR3 DNA reads TGTGCCAGTAGTATTCGGCAGGGGGGAGATGAGCAGTTCTTC. Residues: CASSIRQGGDEQFF.